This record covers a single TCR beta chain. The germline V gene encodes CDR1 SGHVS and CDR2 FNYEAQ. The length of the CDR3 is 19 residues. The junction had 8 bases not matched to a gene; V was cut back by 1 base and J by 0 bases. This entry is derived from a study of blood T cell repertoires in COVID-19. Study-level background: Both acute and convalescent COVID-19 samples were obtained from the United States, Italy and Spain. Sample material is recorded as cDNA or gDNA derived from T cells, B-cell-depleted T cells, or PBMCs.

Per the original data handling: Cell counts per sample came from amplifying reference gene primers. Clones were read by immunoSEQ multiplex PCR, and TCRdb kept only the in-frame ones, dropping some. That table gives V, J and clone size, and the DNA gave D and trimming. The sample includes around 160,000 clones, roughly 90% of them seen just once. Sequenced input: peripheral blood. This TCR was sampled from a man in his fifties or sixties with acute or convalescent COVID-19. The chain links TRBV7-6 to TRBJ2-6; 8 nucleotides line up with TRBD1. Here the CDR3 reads CASSLVAGTGTSGANVLTF. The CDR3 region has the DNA TGTGCCAGCAGCTTAGTAGCTGGGACAGGTACCTCTGGGGCCAACGTCCTGACTTTC.